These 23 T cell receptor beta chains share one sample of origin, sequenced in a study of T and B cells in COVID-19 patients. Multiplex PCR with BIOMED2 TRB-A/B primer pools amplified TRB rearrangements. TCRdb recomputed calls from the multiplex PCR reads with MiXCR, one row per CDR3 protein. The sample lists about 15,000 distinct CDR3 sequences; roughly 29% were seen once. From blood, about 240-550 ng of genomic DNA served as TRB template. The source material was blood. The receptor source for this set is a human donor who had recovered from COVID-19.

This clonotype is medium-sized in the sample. CDR3 sequence (DNA): TGTGCCAGCTCACCAGACAGGGGAACAGATACGCAGTATTTT. It codes for CASSPDRGTDTQYF. The gene calls are TRBV18 and TRBJ2-3; 8 bases line up with TRBD1. Trimming took 2 bases from V and 3 from J; bases not matched to a gene: 1. Germline CDR1 is KGHSH and CDR2 is LQKENI. This CDR3 contains 14 residues. Complete variable domain (other parts from reference TRBV18 and TRBJ2-3): NAGVMQNPRHLVRRRGQEARLRCSPMKGHSHVYWYRQLPEEGLKFMVYLQKENIIDESGMPKERFSAEFPKEGPSILRIQQVVRGDSAAYFCASSPDRGTDTQYFGPGTRLTVL.

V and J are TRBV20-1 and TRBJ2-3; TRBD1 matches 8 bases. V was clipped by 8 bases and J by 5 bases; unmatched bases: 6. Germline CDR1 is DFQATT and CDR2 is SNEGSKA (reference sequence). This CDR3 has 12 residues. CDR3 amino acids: CSSGTGLDTQYF. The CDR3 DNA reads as TGCAGTTCCGGGACAGGCTTAGATACGCAGTATTTT.

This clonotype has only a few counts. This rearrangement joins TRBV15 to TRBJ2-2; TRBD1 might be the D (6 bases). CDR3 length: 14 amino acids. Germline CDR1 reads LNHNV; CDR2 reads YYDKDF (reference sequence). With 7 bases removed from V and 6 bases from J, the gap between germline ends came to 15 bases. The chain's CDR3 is CATKDNRGSGELFF. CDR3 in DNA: TGTGCCACCAAAGATAATAGGGGGTCCGGGGAGCTGTTTTTT.

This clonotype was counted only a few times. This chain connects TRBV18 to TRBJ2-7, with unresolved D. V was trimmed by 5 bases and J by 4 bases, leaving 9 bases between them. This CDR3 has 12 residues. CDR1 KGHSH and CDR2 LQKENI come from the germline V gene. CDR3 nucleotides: TGTGCCAGCTCAGCAGGTGGGTACGAGCAGTACTTC. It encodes CASSAGGYEQYF.

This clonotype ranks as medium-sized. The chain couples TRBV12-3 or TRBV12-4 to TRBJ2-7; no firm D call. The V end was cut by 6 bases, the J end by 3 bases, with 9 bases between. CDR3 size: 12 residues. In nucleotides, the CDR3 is TGTGCCAGCAGCCCCGCCGGCTACGAGCAGTACTTC. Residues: CASSPAGYEQYF.

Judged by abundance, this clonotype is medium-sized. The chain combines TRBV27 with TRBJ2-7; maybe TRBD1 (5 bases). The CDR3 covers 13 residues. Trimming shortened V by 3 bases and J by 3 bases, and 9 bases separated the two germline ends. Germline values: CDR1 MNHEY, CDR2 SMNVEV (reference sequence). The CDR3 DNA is TGTGCCAGCAGTTTTAGTCAGGGCTACGAGCAGTACTTC. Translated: CASSFSQGYEQYF.

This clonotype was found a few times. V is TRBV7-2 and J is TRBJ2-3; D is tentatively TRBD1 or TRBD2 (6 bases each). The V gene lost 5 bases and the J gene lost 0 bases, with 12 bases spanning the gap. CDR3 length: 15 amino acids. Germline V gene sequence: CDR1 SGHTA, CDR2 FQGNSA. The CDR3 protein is CASSLTGTSTDTQYF. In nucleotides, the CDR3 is TGTGCCAGCAGCCTAACAGGGACTAGCACAGATACGCAGTATTTT.

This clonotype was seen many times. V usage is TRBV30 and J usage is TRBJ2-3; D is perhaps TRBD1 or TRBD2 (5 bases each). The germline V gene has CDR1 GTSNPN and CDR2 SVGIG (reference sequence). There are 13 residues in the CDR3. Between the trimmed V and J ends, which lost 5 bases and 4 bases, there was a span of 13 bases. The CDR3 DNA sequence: TGTGCCTGGGGGGGATGGGGCGCAGATACGCAGTATTTT. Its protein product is CAWGGWGADTQYF.

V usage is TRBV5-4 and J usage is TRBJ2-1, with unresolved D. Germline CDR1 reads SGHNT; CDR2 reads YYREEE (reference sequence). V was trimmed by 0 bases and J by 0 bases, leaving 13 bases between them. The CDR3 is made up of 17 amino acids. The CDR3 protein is CASSLGGSRSSYNEQFF. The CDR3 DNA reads TGTGCCAGCAGCTTGGGGGGTAGCAGGAGCTCCTACAATGAGCAGTTCTTC.

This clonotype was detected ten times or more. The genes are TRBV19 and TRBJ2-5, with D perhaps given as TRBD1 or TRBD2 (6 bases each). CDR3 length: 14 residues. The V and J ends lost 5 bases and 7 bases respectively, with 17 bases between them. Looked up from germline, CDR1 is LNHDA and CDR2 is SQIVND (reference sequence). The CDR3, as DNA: TGTGCCAGTAGTCCGGGGACGGGGGCATGGACCCAGTACTTC. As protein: CASSPGTGAWTQYF.

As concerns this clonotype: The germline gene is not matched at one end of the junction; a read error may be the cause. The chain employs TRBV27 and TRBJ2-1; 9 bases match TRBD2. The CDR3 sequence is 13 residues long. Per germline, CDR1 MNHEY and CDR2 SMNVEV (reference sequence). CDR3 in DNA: TGTGTCAGCAGTTTAGCGGGAGAGTATGAGCAGTTCTTC. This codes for CVSSLAGEYEQFF.

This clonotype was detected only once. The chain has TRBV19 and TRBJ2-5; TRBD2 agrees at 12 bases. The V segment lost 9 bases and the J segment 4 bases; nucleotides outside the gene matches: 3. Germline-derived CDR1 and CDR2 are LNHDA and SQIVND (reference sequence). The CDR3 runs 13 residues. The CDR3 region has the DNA TGTGCCAGCAGACTAGCGGGAGTAGAGACCCAGTACTTC. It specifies CASRLAGVETQYF.

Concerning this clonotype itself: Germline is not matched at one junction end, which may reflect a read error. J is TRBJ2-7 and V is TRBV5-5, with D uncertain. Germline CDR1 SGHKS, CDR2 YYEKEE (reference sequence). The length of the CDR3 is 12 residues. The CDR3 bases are TGCGCCAGCAGCTCGACTGCCTACGAGCAGTACTTC. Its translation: CASSSTAYEQYF.

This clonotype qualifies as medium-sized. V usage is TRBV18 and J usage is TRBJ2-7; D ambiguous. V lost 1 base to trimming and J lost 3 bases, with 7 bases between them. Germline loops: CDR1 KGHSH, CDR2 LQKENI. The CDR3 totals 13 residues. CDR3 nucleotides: TGTGCCAGCTCACCACGGAACGGCTACGAGCAGTACTTC. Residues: CASSPRNGYEQYF.

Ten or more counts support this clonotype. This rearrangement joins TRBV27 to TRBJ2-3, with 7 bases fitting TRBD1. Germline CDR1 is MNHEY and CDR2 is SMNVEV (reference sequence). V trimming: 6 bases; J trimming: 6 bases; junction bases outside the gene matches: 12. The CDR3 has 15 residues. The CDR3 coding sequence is TGTGCCAGCAGCGACGCAGACAGGGTTGAGGATACGCAGTATTTT. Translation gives CASSDADRVEDTQYF.

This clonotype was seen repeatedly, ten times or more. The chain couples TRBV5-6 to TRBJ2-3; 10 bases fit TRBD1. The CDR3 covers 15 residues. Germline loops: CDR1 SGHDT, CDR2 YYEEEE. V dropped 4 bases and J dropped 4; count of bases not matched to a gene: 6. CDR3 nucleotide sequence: TGTGCCAGCAGCATCCGACAGGGGGCGGCAGATACGCAGTATTTT. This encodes CASSIRQGAADTQYF.

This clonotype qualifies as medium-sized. The CDR3 DNA follows: TGTGCCAGTAGGGAGAGGACAGTCCAGCCCCAGCATTTT. It codes for CASRERTVQPQHF. The V and J genes are TRBV19 and TRBJ1-5, with D possibly TRBD1 on 6 matching bases. V lost 6 bases to trimming and J lost 7 bases, with 13 bases between them. CDR1 and CDR2 (germline): LNHDA, SQIVND (reference sequence). The CDR3 contains 13 residues.

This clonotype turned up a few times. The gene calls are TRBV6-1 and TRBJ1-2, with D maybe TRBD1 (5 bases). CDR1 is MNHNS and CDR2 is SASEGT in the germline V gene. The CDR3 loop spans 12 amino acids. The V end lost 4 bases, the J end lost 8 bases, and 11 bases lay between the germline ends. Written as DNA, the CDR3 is TGTGCCAGCAGTGGTGGGACGGCAGGCTACACCTTC. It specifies CASSGGTAGYTF.

The CDR3 DNA sequence: TGCAGTGCTAGAGATATGCGGCCCGAGCAGTACTTC. Residues: CSARDMRPEQYF. The V call is TRBV20-1, the J call TRBJ2-7; D remains ambiguous. V was trimmed by 0 bases and J by 6 bases, leaving 9 bases between them. This CDR3 comprises 12 residues. The germline CDR1 and CDR2 sequences are DFQATT and SNEGSKA (reference sequence).

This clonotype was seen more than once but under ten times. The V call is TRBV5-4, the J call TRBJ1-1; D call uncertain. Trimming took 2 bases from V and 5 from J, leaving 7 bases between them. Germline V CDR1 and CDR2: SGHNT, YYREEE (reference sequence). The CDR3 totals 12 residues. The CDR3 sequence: CASSLASTEAFF. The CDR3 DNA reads TGTGCCAGCAGCTTAGCCTCGACTGAAGCTTTCTTT.

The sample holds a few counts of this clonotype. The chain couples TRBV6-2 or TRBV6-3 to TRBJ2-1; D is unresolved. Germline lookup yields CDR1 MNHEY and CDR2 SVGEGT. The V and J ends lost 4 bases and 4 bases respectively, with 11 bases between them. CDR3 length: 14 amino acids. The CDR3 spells CASSSKGRYNEQFF. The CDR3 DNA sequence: TGTGCCAGCAGTTCTAAAGGACGGTACAATGAGCAGTTCTTC.

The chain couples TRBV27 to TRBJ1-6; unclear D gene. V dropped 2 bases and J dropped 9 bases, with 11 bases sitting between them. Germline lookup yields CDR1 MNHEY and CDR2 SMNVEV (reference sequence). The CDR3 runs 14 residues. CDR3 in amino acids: CASSLELWGSPLHF. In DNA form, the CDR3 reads TGTGCCAGCAGTTTAGAGTTGTGGGGTTCACCCCTCCACTTT.

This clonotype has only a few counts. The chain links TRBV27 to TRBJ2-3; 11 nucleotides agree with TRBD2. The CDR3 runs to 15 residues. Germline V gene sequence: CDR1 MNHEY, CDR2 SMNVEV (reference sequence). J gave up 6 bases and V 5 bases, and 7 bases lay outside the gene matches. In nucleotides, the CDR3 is TGTGCCAGCAGTCTACTAGCGGGGGCTATGGATACGCAGTATTTT. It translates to CASSLLAGAMDTQYF.